These 10 T cell receptor beta chains were sequenced from one sample in a study of cytomegalovirus exposure and HLA in healthy donors. It was with 60 Vbeta and 13 Jbeta primers that the PCR ran. Assay: immunoSEQ multiplex PCR; the TCRdb copy retains only in-frame clones and omits some. The data hold under 200,000 clones, with more than 65% observed a single time. The sequenced sample was PBMCs. Source of these receptors: a man between 25 and 39 years old in good health and CMV-seronegative.

The rearrangement links TRBV28 to TRBJ1-5, with 10 bases aligning to TRBD1. CDR1 MDHEN and CDR2 SYDVKM come from the germline V gene. The CDR3 has 15 residues. The junction had 5 bases not matched to a gene; V was cut back by 5 bases and J by 4 bases. CDR3 in DNA: TGTGCCAGCAGTCAAAGACAGGGGGCGAATCAGCCCCAGCATTTT. It is translated as CASSQRQGANQPQHF.

This clone has just a few counts. The rearrangement links TRBV7-9 to TRBJ1-2, with 7 nucleotides matching TRBD1. This CDR3 has 15 amino acids. Trimming removed 1 base from V and 3 bases from J; junction bases left unmatched: 5. Germline V gene sequence: CDR1 SEHNR, CDR2 FQNEAQ (reference sequence). The CDR3 nucleotides are TGTGCCAGCAGCTTAGATCGGGACAGACACTATGGCTACACCTTC. This translates into CASSLDRDRHYGYTF.

The chain recombines TRBV27 with TRBJ1-5, with 10 nucleotides matching TRBD1. The V gene's germline CDR1 is MNHEY and CDR2 SMNVEV (reference sequence). CDR3 length: 16 amino acids. Losses at the gene ends were 6 bases for V and 6 bases for J; bases not matched to a gene: 11. The CDR3 is CASRRLTGGVIQPQHF. DNA of the CDR3: TGTGCCAGCAGACGCCTGACAGGGGGCGTAATTCAGCCCCAGCATTTT.

This sequence joins TRBV5-1 and TRBJ1-3; D remains ambiguous. The CDR3 length is 14 residues. CDR1 is SGHRS, CDR2 YFSETQ, per germline. V dropped 0 bases and J dropped 4 bases, with 8 bases sitting between them. The CDR3 loop reads CASSLAGLGNTIYF. CDR3 bases: TGCGCCAGCAGCTTGGCTGGACTGGGAAACACCATATATTTT.

This clone was seen just once. The chain joins TRBV7-9 to TRBJ1-2; 8 bases line up with TRBD1. Germline-derived CDR1 and CDR2 are SEHNR and FQNEAQ (reference sequence). The length of the CDR3 is 15 residues. With V trimmed by 2 bases and J by 4 bases, 6 bases remained unmatched. The CDR3, as DNA: TGTGCCAGCAGCTTAAGCGGACAGGGAATCTATGGCTACACCTTC. Amino acids: CASSLSGQGIYGYTF.

The J gene is TRBJ1-4, the V gene TRBV30; no clear D. Germline-derived CDR1 and CDR2 are GTSNPN and SVGIG (reference sequence). This CDR3 has 15 residues. V was pared by 4 bases and J by 3 bases, with 15 bases between. CDR3 residues: CAWTSMVLANEKLFF. The CDR3 bases are TGTGCCTGGACCAGTATGGTTCTGGCTAATGAAAAACTGTTTTTT.

V gene TRBV10-3 combines with J gene TRBJ1-5; possible D gene TRBD1, 6 bases. Germline CDR1 ENHRY, CDR2 SYGVKD. The CDR3 is made up of 14 amino acids. V lost 6 bases and J lost 7, with 16 bases in between. As DNA, the CDR3 is TGTGCCATCAGGGATCCCGGGGGGGGCCAGCCCCAGCATTTT. It translates to CAIRDPGGGQPQHF.

The rearrangement uses TRBV29-1 and TRBJ2-5, with 7 bases lining up with TRBD1. Trimming cost V 3 bases and J 5 bases; bases outside gene matches: 9. Germline V gene data show CDR1 as SQVTM and CDR2 as ANQGSEA. The CDR3 totals 14 residues. Written as DNA, the CDR3 is TGCAGCGTTGAGGAACAGGGGATTTTCGAGACCCAGTACTTC. Translated, it gives CSVEEQGIFETQYF.

This chain connects TRBV9 to TRBJ1-2; D is unresolved. The CDR3 runs 15 residues. Trimming removed 6 bases at V and 0 bases at J, with 15 bases between. Germline V gives CDR1 SGDLS, CDR2 YYNGEE. Written as DNA, the CDR3 is TGTGCCAGCAATCCCTCTGGGCAAGCTAACTATGGCTACACCTTC. Translating it yields CASNPSGQANYGYTF.

V usage is TRBV7-9 and J usage is TRBJ1-2; the D gene is possibly TRBD1 (5 bases). Trimming took off 1 base at V and 6 bases at J, with 9 bases between the two ends. This CDR3 region has 13 residues. CDR1 is SEHNR and CDR2 is FQNEAQ in the germline V gene (reference sequence). The CDR3 is CASSLVGGNGYTF. The CDR3 DNA sequence: TGTGCCAGCAGCTTAGTTGGGGGGAATGGCTACACCTTC.